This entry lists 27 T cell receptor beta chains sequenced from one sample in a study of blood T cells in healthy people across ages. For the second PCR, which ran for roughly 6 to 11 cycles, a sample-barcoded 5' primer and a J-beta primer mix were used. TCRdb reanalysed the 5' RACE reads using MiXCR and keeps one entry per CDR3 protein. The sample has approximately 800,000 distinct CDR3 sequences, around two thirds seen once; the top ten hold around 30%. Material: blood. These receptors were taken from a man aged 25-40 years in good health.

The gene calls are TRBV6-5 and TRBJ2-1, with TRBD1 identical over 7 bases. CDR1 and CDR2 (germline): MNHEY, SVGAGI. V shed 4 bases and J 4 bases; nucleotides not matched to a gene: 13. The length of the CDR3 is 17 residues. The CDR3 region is CASSSLLPSRGYNEQFF. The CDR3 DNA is TGTGCCAGCAGTTCCCTCCTCCCATCCAGGGGGTACAATGAGCAGTTCTTC.

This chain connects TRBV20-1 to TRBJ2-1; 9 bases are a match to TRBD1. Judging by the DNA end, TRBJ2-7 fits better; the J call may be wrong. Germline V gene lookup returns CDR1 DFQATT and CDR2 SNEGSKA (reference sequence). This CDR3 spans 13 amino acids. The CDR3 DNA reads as TGCAGTGCTAGACGGGACAGGGTTTACGAGCAGTACTTC. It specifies CSARRDRVYEQYF.

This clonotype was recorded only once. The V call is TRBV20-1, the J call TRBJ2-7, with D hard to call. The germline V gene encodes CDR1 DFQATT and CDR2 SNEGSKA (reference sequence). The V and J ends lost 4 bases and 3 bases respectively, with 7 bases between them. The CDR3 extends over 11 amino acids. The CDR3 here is CSAKDNYEQYF. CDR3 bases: TGCAGTGCTAAAGACAACTACGAGCAGTACTTC.

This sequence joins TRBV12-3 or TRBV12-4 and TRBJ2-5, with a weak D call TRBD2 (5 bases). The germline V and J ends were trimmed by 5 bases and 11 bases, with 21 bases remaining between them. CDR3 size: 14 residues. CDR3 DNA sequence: TGTGCCAGCAGTGTGGGAGATCTCTACAATGAGCAGTACTTC. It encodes CASSVGDLYNEQYF.

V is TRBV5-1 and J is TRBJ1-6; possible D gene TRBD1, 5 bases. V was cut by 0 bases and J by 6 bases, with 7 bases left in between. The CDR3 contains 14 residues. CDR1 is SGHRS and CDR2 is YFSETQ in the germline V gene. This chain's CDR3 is CASSLGQTNSPLHF. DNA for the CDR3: TGCGCCAGCAGCTTGGGACAGACTAATTCACCCCTCCACTTT.

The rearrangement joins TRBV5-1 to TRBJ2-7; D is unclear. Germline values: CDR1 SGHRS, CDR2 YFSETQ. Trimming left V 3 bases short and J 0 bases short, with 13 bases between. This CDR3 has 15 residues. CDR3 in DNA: TGCGCCAGCAGCTCTTTTGACGGAGCCTCCTACGAGCAGTACTTC. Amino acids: CASSSFDGASYEQYF.

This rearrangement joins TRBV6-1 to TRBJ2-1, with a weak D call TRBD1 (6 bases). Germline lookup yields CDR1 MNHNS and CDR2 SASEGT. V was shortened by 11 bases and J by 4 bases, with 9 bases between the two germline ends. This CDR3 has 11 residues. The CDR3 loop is CAHREYNEQFF. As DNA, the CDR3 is TGTGCCCACAGGGAGTACAATGAGCAGTTCTTC.

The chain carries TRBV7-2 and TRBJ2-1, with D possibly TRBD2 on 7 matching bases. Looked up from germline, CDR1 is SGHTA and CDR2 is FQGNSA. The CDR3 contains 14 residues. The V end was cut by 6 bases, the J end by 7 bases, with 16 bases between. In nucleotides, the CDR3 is TGTGCCAGCAGGGGGGGGCCATCAGGAAATGAGCAGTTCTTC. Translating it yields CASRGGPSGNEQFF.

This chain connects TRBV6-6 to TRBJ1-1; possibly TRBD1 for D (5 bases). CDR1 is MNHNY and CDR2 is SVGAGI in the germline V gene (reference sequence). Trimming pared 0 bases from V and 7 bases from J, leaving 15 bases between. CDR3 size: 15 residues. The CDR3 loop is CASSYSKRGEGEAFF. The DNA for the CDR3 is TGTGCCAGCAGTTACTCGAAGAGAGGGGAGGGTGAAGCTTTCTTT.

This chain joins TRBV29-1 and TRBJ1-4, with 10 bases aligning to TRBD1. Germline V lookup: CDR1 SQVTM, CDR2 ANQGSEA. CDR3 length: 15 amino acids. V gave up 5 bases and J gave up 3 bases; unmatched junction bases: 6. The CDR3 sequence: CSVLGQGLSNEKLFF. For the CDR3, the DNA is TGCAGCGTTTTGGGACAGGGGTTGTCTAATGAAAAACTGTTTTTT.

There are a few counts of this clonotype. DNA of the CDR3: TGTGCCAGCAGTTCGTCCCCCCTTGGACAGTCCCCTCGAGAGACCCAGTACTTC. Its translation is CASSSSPLGQSPRETQYF. The genes are TRBV27 and TRBJ2-5; D possibly corresponds to TRBD1 (6 bases). Germline V CDR1 and CDR2: MNHEY, SMNVEV (reference sequence). V dropped 4 bases and J dropped 4 bases, with 25 bases sitting between them. This CDR3 is built from 18 residues.

CDR3 in amino acids: CATQDRKKGNTGELFF. The CDR3 DNA is TGTGCCACGCAAGACAGGAAAAAAGGGAACACCGGGGAGCTGTTTTTT. The chain has TRBV27 and TRBJ2-2, with D perhaps matching TRBD1 (6 bases). CDR1 and CDR2 (germline): MNHEY, SMNVEV (reference sequence). V was shortened by 10 bases and J by 1 base, with 19 bases between the two germline ends. CDR3 length: 16 residues.

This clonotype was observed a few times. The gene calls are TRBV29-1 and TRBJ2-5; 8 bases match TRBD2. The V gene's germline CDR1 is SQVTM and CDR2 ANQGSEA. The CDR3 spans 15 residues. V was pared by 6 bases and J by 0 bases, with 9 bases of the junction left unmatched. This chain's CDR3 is CSVRGLGGNQETQYF. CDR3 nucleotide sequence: TGCAGCGTGAGGGGACTAGGGGGGAACCAAGAGACCCAGTACTTC.

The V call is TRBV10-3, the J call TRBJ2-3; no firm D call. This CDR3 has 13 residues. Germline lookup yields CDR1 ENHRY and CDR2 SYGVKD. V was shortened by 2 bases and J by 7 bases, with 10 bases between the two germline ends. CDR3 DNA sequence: TGTGCCATCAGTGAGGCCCAAGGGAATACGCAGTATTTT. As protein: CAISEAQGNTQYF.

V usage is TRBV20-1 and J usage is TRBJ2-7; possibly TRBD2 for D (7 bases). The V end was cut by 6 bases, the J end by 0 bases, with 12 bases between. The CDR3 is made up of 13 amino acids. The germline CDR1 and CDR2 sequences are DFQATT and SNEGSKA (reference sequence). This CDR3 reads CSAGGGSSYEQYF. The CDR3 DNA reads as TGCAGTGCCGGCGGGGGCAGCTCCTACGAGCAGTACTTC.

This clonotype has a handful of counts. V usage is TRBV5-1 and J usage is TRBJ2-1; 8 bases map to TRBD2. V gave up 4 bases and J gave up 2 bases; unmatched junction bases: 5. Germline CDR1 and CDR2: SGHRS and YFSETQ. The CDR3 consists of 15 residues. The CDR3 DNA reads TGCGCCAGCAGCCGGACTAGCCCTCCCTACAATGAGCAGTTCTTC. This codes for CASSRTSPPYNEQFF.

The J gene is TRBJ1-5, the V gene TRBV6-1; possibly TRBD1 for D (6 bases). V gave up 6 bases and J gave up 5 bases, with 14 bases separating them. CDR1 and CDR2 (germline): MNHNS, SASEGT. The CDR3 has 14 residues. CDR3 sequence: CASSQGQSYQPQHF. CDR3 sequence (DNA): TGTGCCAGCAGCCAAGGACAGAGTTATCAGCCCCAGCATTTT.

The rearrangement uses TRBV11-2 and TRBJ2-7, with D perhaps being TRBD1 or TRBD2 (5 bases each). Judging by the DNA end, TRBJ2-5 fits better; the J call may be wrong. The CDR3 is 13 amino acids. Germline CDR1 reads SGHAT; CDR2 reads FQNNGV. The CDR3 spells CASSFGAGETQYF. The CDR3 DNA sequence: TGTGCCAGCAGCTTCGGGGCAGGGGAGACCCAGTACTTC.

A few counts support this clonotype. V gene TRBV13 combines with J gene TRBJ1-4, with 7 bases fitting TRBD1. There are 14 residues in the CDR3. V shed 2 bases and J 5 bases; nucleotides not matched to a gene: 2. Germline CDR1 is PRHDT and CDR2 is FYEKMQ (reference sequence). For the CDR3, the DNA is TGTGCCAGCAGCTTACTACAGGGGAATGAAAAACTGTTTTTT. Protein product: CASSLLQGNEKLFF.

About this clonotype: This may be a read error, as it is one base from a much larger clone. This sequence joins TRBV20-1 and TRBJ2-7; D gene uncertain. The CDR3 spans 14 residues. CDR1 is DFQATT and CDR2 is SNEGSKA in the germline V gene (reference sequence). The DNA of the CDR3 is TGCAGTGCTAGAGAGGGCAGGAGCCTCTACGAGCGGTACTTC. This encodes CSAREGRSLYERYF.

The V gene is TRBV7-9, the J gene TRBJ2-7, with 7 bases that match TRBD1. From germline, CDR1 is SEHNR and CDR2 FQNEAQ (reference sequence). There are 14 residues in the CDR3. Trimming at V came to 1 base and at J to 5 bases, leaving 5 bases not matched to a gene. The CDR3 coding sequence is TGTGCCAGCAGCTTAGGACAGGGTTTCGACGAGCAGTACTTC. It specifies CASSLGQGFDEQYF.

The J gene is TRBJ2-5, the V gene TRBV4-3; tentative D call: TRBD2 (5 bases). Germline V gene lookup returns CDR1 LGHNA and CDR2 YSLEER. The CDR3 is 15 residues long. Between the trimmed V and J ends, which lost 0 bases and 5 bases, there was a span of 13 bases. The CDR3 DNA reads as TGCGCCAGCAGCCAAGAAGCGGTCGGTGGGGAGACCCAGTACTTC. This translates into CASSQEAVGGETQYF.

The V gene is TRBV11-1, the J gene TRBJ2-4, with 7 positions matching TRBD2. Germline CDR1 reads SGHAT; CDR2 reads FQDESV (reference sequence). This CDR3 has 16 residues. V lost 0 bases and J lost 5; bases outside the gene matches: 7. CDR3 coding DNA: TGTGCCAGCAGCTTAGCGGGGACTACGGGGGAAAACATTCAGTACTTC. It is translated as CASSLAGTTGENIQYF.

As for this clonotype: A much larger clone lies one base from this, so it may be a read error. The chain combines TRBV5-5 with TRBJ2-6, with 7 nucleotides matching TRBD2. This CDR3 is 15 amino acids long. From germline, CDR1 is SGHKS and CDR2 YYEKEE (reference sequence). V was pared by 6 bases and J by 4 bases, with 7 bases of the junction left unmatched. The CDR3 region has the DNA TGTGCCAGCAACCGTAGCGGGTACGGGGCCAACGTCCTGACTTTC. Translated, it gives CASNRSGYGANVLTF. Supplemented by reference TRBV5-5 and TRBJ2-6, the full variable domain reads DAGVTQSPTHLIKTRGQQVTLRCSPISGHKSVSWYQQVLGQGPQFIFQYYEKEERGRGNFPDRFSARQFPNYSSELNVNALLLGDSALYLCASNRSGYGANVLTFGAGSRLTVL.

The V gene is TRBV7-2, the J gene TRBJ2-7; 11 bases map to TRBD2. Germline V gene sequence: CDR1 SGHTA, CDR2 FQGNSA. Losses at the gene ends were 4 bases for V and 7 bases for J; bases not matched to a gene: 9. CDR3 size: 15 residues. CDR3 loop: CASSSTSGSGYEQYF. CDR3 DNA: TGTGCCAGCAGCTCCACTAGCGGGAGTGGGTATGAGCAGTACTTC.

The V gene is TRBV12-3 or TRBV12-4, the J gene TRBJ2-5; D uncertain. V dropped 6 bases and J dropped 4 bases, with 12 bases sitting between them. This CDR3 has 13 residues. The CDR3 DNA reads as TGTGCCAGCAGGGTAGGGTTCGGAGAGACCCAGTACTTC. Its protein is CASRVGFGETQYF.

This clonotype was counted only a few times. CDR3 bases: TGTGCCAGCAGCTCCATTTACAGGGGCTGGGAGACCCAGTACTTC. It yields the protein CASSSIYRGWETQYF. The chain uses TRBV7-9 and TRBJ2-5; 7 nucleotides align to TRBD1. The V gene end was trimmed by 4 bases and the J gene end by 5 bases; junction bases not matched to a gene: 10. The CDR3 runs to 15 residues. Germline V gives CDR1 SEHNR, CDR2 FQNEAQ (reference sequence).